This TCR beta chain was captured by sequencing in a study of shared clonotypes between healthy human individuals. Looking at the study overall: Three plates were used per donor for CD4 naive, three for CD4 memory, two for CD8 naive and one for CD8 memory.

Study results and limitations: Non-shared clonotypes displayed generation probabilities falling below those of clonotypes present in all four donors.

Researchers divided each subset's genomic DNA evenly across several immunoSEQ plates. In the original workflow: There were no quality scores in the junction-only immunoSEQ sequences, so filtering differed. Produced via immunoSEQ multiplex PCR; TCRdb's table is partial and in-frame only. Clone size and the V and J calls come from that table; the DNA yielded D and trimming. The table shows 850,000 to 1,200,000 clones, with approximately 72% occurring only once. For this clone: What it binds is unknown. The same CDR3 also results from other DNA sequences found in this sample.

The receptor was isolated from a man between 18 and 29 years old in good health. Sequencing was carried out using memory CD4+ T cells sorted from blood. The sample's subset: CD45RA-negative fraction.

The CDR3 region is CATGLAGGNEQFF. The CDR3 bases are TGTGCCACGGGACTAGCGGGAGGTAATGAGCAGTTCTTC. The chain combines TRBV10-3 with TRBJ2-1; 15 positions match TRBD2. Trimming cost V 10 bases and J 7 bases; bases outside gene matches: 2. Germline CDR1 and CDR2: ENHRY and SYGVKD. The length of the CDR3 is 13 residues.